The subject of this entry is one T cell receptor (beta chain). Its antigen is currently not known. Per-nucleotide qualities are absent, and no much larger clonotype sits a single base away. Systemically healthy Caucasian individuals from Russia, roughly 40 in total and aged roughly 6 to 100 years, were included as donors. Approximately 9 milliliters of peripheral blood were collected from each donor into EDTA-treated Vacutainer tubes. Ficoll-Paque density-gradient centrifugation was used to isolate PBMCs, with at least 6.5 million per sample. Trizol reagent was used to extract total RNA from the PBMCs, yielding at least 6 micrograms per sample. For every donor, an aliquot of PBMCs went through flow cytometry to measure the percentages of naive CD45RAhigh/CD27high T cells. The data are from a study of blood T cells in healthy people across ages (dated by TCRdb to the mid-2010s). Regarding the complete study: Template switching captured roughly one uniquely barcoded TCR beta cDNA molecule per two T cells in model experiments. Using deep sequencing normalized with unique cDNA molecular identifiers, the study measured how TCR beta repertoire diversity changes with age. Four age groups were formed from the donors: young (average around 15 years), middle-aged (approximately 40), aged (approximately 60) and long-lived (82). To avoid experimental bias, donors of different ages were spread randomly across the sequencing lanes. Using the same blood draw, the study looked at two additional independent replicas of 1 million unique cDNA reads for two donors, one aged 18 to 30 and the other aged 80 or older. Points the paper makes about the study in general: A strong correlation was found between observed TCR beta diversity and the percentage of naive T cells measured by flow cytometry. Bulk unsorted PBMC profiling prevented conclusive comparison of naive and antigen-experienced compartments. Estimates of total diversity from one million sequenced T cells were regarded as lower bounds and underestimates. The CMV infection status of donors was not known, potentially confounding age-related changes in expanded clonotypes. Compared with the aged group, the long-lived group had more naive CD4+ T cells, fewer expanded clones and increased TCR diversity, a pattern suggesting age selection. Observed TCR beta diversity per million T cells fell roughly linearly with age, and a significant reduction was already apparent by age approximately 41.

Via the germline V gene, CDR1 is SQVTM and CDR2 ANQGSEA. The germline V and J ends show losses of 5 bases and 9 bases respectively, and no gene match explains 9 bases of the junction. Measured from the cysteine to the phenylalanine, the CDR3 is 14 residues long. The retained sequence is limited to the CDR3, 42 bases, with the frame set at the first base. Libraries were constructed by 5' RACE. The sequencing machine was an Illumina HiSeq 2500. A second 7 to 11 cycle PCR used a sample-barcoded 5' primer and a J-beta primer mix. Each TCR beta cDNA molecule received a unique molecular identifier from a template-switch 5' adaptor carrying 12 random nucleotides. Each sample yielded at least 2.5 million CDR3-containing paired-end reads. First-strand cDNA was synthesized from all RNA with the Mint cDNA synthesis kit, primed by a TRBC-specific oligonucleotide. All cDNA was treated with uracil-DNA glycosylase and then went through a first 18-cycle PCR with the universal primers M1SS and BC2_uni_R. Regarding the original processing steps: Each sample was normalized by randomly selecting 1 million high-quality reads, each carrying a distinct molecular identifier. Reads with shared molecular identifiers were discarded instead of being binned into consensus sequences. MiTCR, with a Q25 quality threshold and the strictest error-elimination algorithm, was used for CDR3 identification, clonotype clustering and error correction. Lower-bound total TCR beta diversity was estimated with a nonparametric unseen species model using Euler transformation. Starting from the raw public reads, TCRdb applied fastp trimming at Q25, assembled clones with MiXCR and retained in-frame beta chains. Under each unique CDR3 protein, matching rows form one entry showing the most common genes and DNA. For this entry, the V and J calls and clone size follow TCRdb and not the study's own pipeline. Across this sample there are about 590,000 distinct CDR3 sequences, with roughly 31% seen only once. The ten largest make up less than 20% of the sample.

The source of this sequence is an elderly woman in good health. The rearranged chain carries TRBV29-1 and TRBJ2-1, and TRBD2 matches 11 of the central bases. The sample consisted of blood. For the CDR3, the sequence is CSVQIAGGPGEQFF. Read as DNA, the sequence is TGCAGCGTTCAGATAGCGGGAGGGCCTGGTGAGCAGTTCTTC.